This passage covers 21 T cell receptor beta chains from one sample sequenced in a study of OX40 agonist ivuxolimab in advanced cancers. The protocol was immunoSEQ multiplex PCR, while the TCRdb copy is restricted to in-frame clones and leaves out a portion. The table has fewer than 95,000 clones, 75% to 85% seen once. The sample was CD4+ or CD8+ T cells sorted from blood, taken in a trial of the OX40 agonist ivuxolimab. The receptors stem from an adult with an advanced solid tumor such as melanoma, head and neck, liver or kidney cancer.

This chain uses TRBV19 with TRBJ2-3; 7 positions match TRBD1. Germline V gene lookup returns CDR1 LNHDA and CDR2 SQIVND (reference sequence). The CDR3 has 17 amino acids. Trimming took 6 bases from V and 1 from J; bases not matched to a gene: 13. CDR3: CASSSGERGQGTDTQYF. The CDR3 DNA reads TGTGCCAGTAGCTCCGGGGAGAGGGGGCAAGGCACAGATACGCAGTATTTT.

The rearrangement links TRBV18 to TRBJ2-7; 11 bases line up with TRBD1. Trimming took 6 bases from V and 5 from J; bases not matched to a gene: 9. The CDR3 consists of 15 residues. CDR1 and CDR2 (germline): KGHSH, LQKENI. Here the CDR3 DNA reads TGTGCCAGCTCGCGACCGGGACAGGGGGTCCACGAGCAGTACTTC. It specifies CASSRPGQGVHEQYF.

The gene calls are TRBV18 and TRBJ2-7; D may match TRBD1 or TRBD2 (5 bases each). Trimming stripped 2 bases from V and 5 bases from J, with 10 bases between. Looked up from germline, CDR1 is KGHSH and CDR2 is LQKENI. CDR3 length: 13 amino acids. In DNA form, the CDR3 reads TGTGCCAGCTCACCAATGGGGACCCACGAGCAGTACTTC. The encoded protein is CASSPMGTHEQYF.

The chain links TRBV7-2 to TRBJ2-7; 7 bases fit TRBD2. From germline, CDR1 is SGHTA and CDR2 FQGNSA. With 5 bases clipped from V and 4 bases from J, the junction kept 11 bases outside the gene matches. The CDR3 is 15 residues long. The CDR3 protein is CASSPTGGGVYEQYF. The CDR3 DNA reads TGTGCCAGCAGCCCTACTGGCGGGGGTGTATACGAGCAGTACTTC.

A few counts support this clone. CDR3 protein: CATSPDRGLTQPQHF. The CDR3 nucleotides read TGTGCCACCTCACCGGACAGGGGGCTTACTCAGCCCCAGCATTTT. The chain recombines TRBV19 with TRBJ1-5, with 11 nucleotides matching TRBD1. This CDR3 is built from 15 residues. Germline-derived CDR1 and CDR2 are LNHDA and SQIVND (reference sequence). The ends lost 10 bases at V and 6 bases at J; junction bases unmatched: 11.

CDR3: CASSAGFSNQPQHF. The CDR3 nucleotides are TGTGCCAGCAGCGCAGGGTTTAGCAATCAGCCCCAGCATTTT. The gene calls are TRBV2 and TRBJ1-5; D might be TRBD1 (5 bases). Germline CDR1 reads SNHLY; CDR2 reads FYNNEI. V was shortened by 6 bases and J by 0 bases, with 9 bases between the two germline ends. The CDR3 sequence is 14 residues long.

The rearrangement joins TRBV9 to TRBJ2-7, with 9 bases lining up with TRBD1. CDR1 and CDR2 (germline): SGDLS, YYNGEE. V lost 0 bases, J lost 0 bases, and 4 bases stayed unmatched. CDR3 length: 16 residues. Here the CDR3 DNA reads TGTGCCAGCAGCGTAGGACAGGGGGGGAGCTCCTACGAGCAGTACTTC. Residues: CASSVGQGGSSYEQYF. The whole variable domain, remainder taken from reference TRBV9 and TRBJ2-7, is DSGVTQTPKHLITATGQRVTLRCSPRSGDLSVYWYQQSLDQGLQFLIQYYNGEERAKGNILERFSAQQFPDLHSELNLSSLELGDSALYFCASSVGQGGSSYEQYFGPGTRLTVT.

This clone has only one observation. CDR3 in DNA: TGCGCCAGCAGCCAAGATTTGGTCTATAATTCACCCCTCCACTTT. As protein: CASSQDLVYNSPLHF. V is TRBV4-3 and J is TRBJ1-6; D is unclear. CDR3 length: 15 residues. Germline-derived CDR1 and CDR2 are LGHNA and YSLEER. The ends were cut back, 0 bases at V and 3 bases at J, with 6 bases in the middle.

This chain links TRBV10-3 with TRBJ2-5; TRBD1 aligns across 7 bases. V shed 3 bases, J shed 2 bases, and the junction held 9 bases outside the gene matches. Germline V gives CDR1 ENHRY, CDR2 SYGVKD. The CDR3 has 16 amino acids. CDR3 sequence (DNA): TGTGCCATCAGTGAAACTGGACAGGTAGTACAAGAGACCCAGTACTTC. It codes for CAISETGQVVQETQYF.

V is TRBV18 and J is TRBJ1-2; 7 positions match TRBD1. Losses at the gene ends were 4 bases for V and 5 bases for J; bases not matched to a gene: 10. The CDR3 contains 15 residues. Germline V gene lookup returns CDR1 KGHSH and CDR2 LQKENI. CDR3 protein: CASSLDDRVKYGYTF. Here the CDR3 DNA reads TGTGCCAGCTCACTTGACGACAGGGTGAAATATGGCTACACCTTC.

The CDR3 DNA follows: TGTGCCAGTAGTACCCGACAGGGTTCGGAAGGGGCCAACGTCCTGACTTTC. This encodes CASSTRQGSEGANVLTF. The V and J genes are TRBV19 and TRBJ2-6, with 7 positions matching TRBD1. The CDR3 is 17 residues long. V lost 4 bases to trimming and J lost 4 bases; unmatched junction nucleotides: 10. Germline CDR1 reads LNHDA; CDR2 reads SQIVND (reference sequence).

The chain links TRBV7-8 to TRBJ2-1, with 7 bases matching TRBD2. The CDR3 has 12 residues. Germline values: CDR1 SGHVS, CDR2 FQNEAQ. V lost 4 bases and J lost 10; bases outside the gene matches: 4. CDR3 amino acids: CASSSSLAEQFF. CDR3 sequence (DNA): TGTGCCAGCAGCTCATCACTAGCGGAGCAGTTCTTC.

The table lists this clone with a count of one. The J gene is TRBJ1-1, the V gene TRBV7-9; 10 bases are a match to TRBD1. The CDR3 consists of 16 residues. Trimming took 3 bases from V and 1 from J; bases not matched to a gene: 5. CDR1 and CDR2 from the germline V gene are SEHNR and FQNEAQ (reference sequence). Written as DNA, the CDR3 is TGTGCCAGCAGCTTTCCCGGGACAGGGGCGAACACTGAAGCTTTCTTT. This gives the protein CASSFPGTGANTEAFF.

V is TRBV6-5 and J is TRBJ1-5; 8 positions agree with TRBD1. The CDR3 sequence is 14 residues long. V was pared by 6 bases and J by 6 bases, with 7 bases of the junction left unmatched. The V gene's germline CDR1 is MNHEY and CDR2 SVGAGI. Here the CDR3 DNA reads TGTGCCAGCAGCACTGACAGGGGAGGTCAGCCCCAGCATTTT. Its translation: CASSTDRGGQPQHF.

CDR3 DNA: TGTGCCAGCAGCTCCACCAAGGGGGAGGGATATGGCTACACCTTC. Translation: CASSSTKGEGYGYTF. The chain joins TRBV11-2 to TRBJ1-2; possible D gene TRBD1, 6 bases. Trimming removed 4 bases from V and 5 bases from J, with 17 bases in between. Germline V lookup: CDR1 SGHAT, CDR2 FQNNGV. This CDR3 spans 15 amino acids.

This chain links TRBV5-1 with TRBJ1-2; the D is unclear. The CDR3 has 13 residues. The germline V gene has CDR1 SGHRS and CDR2 YFSETQ. Trimming removed 4 bases at V and 6 bases at J, with 13 bases between. The CDR3 here is CASSKGQVDGYTF. Written as DNA, the CDR3 is TGCGCCAGCAGCAAGGGCCAGGTGGATGGCTACACCTTC.

The chain carries TRBV7-2 and TRBJ2-7, with 7 bases fitting TRBD2. The CDR3 consists of 15 residues. The V gene's germline CDR1 is SGHTA and CDR2 FQGNSA. The J segment lost 6 bases and the V segment lost 2 bases, leaving 10 bases of the junction unmatched. The CDR3 sequence is CASSLRSGANPEQYF. As DNA, the CDR3 is TGTGCCAGCAGCTTAAGAAGCGGGGCCAACCCCGAGCAGTACTTC.

This rearrangement joins TRBV11-2 to TRBJ1-1; D unclear. The V gene lost 2 bases and the J gene lost 1 base, with 5 bases spanning the gap. CDR3 length: 13 residues. The germline CDR1 and CDR2 sequences are SGHAT and FQNNGV. CDR3 in amino acids: CASSLYTNTEAFF. DNA for the CDR3: TGTGCCAGCAGCTTATACACGAACACTGAAGCTTTCTTT.

The chain carries TRBV29-1 and TRBJ2-5; a weak D match, TRBD1 (7 bases). The CDR3 is 12 residues long. Trimming cost V 2 bases and J 4 bases, with 8 bases left between them. The germline V gene encodes CDR1 SQVTM and CDR2 ANQGSEA. The CDR3 DNA sequence: TGCAGCGTTGAACAGGGGGGAGAGACCCAGTACTTC. It encodes CSVEQGGETQYF.

The J gene is TRBJ1-2, the V gene TRBV28; 9 bases fit TRBD1. Germline-derived CDR1 and CDR2 are MDHEN and SYDVKM. The CDR3 extends over 14 amino acids. J lost 4 bases, V lost 6 bases, and 6 bases had no gene match. The CDR3 DNA follows: TGTGCCAGCAGCAAGACAGGGGGAAGCTATGGCTACACCTTC. Its protein is CASSKTGGSYGYTF.

The V and J genes are TRBV5-1 and TRBJ2-5; TRBD2 matches 7 bases. The CDR3 has 15 residues. J was trimmed by 2 bases and V by 1 base; bases with no gene match: 5. Germline CDR1 is SGHRS and CDR2 is YFSETQ. The CDR3 nucleotides are TGCGCCAGCAGCTTGCTAGCGGAAACACAAGAGACCCAGTACTTC. It specifies CASSLLAETQETQYF. The variable domain in full, with the rest retrieved from reference TRBV5-1 and TRBJ2-5, is KAGVTQTPRYLIKTRGQQVTLSCSPISGHRSVSWYQQTPGQGLQFLFEYFSETQRNKGNFPGRFSGRQFSNSRSEMNVSTLELGDSALYLCASSLLAETQETQYFGPGTRLLVL.